This T cell receptor beta chain was captured in a study of blood T cell repertoires in COVID-19. Looking at the study overall: The samples span acute and convalescent COVID-19 from the United States, Italy and Spain. Sources were T cells, B-cell-depleted T cells, or PBMCs; the material itself was cDNA or gDNA.

Authors' analysis steps: Researchers report that nucleated cell counts were estimated from reference gene primer amplification. Clones were sequenced by immunoSEQ multiplex PCR, and TCRdb holds only the in-frame ones, with some missing. Clone size and the V and J calls come from that table; the DNA yielded D and trimming. This sample carries around 140,000 clones, about 86% of them seen once, and the ten largest clones take approximately 3.9%. The V gene's germline CDR1 is SGHTA and CDR2 FQGNSA. There are 14 residues in the CDR3. The V and J ends lost 4 bases and 7 bases, in that order; junction bases with no gene match: 7.

The sequence was collected from a woman aged 60 to 75 with acute or convalescent COVID-19. Specimen: peripheral blood. V gene TRBV7-2 combines with J gene TRBJ1-3, with TRBD1 matching 7 bases. CDR3 nucleotide sequence: TGTGCCAGCAGCTCCCGACAGGGTTGGAACACCATATATTTT. Translated, it gives CASSSRQGWNTIYF.